This T cell receptor (beta chain) was documented in a study of blood T cell repertoires in COVID-19. In the study overall: The origin of the acute and convalescent COVID-19 samples was the United States, Italy and Spain.

Under the authors' procedure: Scientists estimated how many nucleated cells there were by amplifying reference gene primers. TCRdb's copy holds only in-frame clones and misses some; the assay was immunoSEQ multiplex PCR. The V and J calls and clone size come from that table; D and trimming were worked out from the DNA. The sample consists of about 62,000 clones, 76% of them appearing once. Germline values: CDR1 SNHLY, CDR2 FYNNEI. The V gene lost 0 bases and the J gene lost 11 bases, with 10 bases spanning the gap. This CDR3 comprises 12 residues. A single count supports this clone. Sequencing was carried out using peripheral blood. The gene calls are TRBV2 and TRBJ1-1; the D is unclear. The TCR sequence derives from a woman aged 45-59 years with active or convalescent COVID-19. In DNA, the CDR3 is TGTGCCAGCAGTGAAGCATGGCAGGCTGCTTTCTTT. Amino acids: CASSEAWQAAFF.